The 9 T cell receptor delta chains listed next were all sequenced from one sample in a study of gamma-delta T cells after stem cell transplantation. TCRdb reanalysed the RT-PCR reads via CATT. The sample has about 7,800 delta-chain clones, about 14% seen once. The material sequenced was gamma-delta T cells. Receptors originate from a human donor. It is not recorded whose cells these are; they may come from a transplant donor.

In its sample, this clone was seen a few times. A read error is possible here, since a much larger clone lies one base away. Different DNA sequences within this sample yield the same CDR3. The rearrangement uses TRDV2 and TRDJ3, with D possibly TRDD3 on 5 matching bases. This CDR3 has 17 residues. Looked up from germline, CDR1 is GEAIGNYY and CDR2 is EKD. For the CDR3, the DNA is TGTGCCTGTGACAGCCTCCGTAGCTCCTGGGACACCCGGCAGATGTTTTTC. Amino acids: CACDSLRSSWDTRQMFF.

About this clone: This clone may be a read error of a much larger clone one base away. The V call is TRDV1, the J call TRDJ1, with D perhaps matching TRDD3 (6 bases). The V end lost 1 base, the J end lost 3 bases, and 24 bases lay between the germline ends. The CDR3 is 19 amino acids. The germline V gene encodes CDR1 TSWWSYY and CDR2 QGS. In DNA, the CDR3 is TGTGCTCTTGGGGAACCCCCATTCCCCATTGGGGATGTAGCCGATAAACTCATCTTT. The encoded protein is CALGEPPFPIGDVADKLIF.

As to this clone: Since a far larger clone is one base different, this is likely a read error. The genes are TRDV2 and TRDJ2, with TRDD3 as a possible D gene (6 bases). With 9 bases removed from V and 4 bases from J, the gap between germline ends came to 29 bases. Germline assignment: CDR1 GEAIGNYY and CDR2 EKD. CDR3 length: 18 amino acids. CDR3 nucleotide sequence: TGTGCCACATCGAGAGTCTACTGGAGGATACCGGCGACAGCACAACTCTTCTTT. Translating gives CATSRVYWRIPATAQLFF.

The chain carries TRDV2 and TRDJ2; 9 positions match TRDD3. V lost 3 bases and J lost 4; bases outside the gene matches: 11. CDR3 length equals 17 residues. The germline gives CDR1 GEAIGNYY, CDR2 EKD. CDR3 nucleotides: TGTGCCTGTGACGTACTGGGGGACTCCTGGGGGACAGCACAACTCTTCTTT. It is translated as CACDVLGDSWGTAQLFF.

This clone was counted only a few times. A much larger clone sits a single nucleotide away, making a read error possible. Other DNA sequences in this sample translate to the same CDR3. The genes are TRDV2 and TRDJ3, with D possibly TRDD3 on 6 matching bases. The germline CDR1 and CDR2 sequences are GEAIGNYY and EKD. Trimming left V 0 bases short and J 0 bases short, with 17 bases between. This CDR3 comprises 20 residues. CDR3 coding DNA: TGTGCCTGTGACACCGTACTGGGAGAGCCGAGCTCCTGGGACACCCGACAGATGTTTTTC. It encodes CACDTVLGEPSSWDTRQMFF.

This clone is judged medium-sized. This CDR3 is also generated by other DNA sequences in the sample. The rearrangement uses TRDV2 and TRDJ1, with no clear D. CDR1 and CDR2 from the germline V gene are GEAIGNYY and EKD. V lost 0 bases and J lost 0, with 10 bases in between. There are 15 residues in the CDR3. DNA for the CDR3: TGTGCCTGTGACACCGGCGGGAGATACACCGATAAACTCATCTTT. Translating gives CACDTGGRYTDKLIF.

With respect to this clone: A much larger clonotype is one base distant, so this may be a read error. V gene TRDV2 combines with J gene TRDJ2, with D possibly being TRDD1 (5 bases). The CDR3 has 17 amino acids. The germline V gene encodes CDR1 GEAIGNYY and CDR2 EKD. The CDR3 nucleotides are TGTGCCGGTGACACACTACTGTTCTCAATAGCGACAGCACAACTCTTCTTT. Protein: CAGDTLLFSIATAQLFF.

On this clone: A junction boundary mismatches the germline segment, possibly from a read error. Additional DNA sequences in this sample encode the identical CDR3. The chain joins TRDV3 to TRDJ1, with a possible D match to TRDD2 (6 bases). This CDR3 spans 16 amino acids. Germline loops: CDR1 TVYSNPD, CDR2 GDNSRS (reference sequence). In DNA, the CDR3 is TGCGCCCTACTAAAACCTTCCCTACGACTGGTGGATAAACTCATCTTT. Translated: CALLKPSLRLVDKLIF.

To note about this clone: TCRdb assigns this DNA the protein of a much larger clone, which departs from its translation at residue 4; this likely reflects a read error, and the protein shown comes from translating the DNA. The CDR3 reads CACGSPLWDHTDKLIF. Written as DNA, the CDR3 is TGTGCCTGTGGCAGTCCCCTCTGGGACCACACCGATAAACTCATCTTT. The V and J genes are TRDV2 and TRDJ1; possibly TRDD3 for D (5 bases). The CDR3 consists of 16 residues. The ends were cut back, 5 bases at V and 0 bases at J, with 18 bases in the middle. The germline CDR1 and CDR2 sequences are GEAIGNYY and EKD.